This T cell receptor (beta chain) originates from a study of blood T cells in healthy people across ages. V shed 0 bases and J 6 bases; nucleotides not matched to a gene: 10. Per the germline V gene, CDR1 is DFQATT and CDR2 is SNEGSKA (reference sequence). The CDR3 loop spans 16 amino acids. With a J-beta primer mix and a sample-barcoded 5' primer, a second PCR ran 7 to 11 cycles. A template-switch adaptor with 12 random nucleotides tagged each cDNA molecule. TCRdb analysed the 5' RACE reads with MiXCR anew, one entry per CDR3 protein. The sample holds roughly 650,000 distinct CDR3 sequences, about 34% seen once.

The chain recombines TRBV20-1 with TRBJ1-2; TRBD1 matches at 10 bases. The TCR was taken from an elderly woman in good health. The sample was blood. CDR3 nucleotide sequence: TGCAGTGCTAGAGATTGGGACAGGGGAAGAAACGATGGCTACACCTTC. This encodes CSARDWDRGRNDGYTF.